This T cell receptor beta chain was recorded in a study (dated by TCRdb to the mid-2010s). From the cysteine up to the phenylalanine, the CDR3 has a length of 16 residues. CDR3 DNA only is kept here, 48 bases in frame from base 1. The CDR1 and CDR2 encoded by the germline V gene are ENHRY and SYGVKD. V loses 6 bases of germline sequence and J loses 3 bases, and the interval between the two ends is 19 bases. Comment on this clonotype: This receptor's antigen is unknown. Within one base of it there is no much larger clone, and no base qualities were kept.

Library generation was performed with RT-PCR. Reads for this sample came from an Illumina MiSeq. TCRdb's own reprocessing of the public reads used fastp at Q25 and MiXCR and kept productive beta chains. Records with the same CDR3 protein are collapsed into one entry carrying the most frequent genes and DNA. This sample comprises 650,000 to 800,000 distinct CDR3 sequences, approximately 15% of them detected only once. The ten largest clones represent 3% to 4.5% of the sample. The receptor chain draws on TRBV10-3 and TRBJ2-3; the D gene could be TRBD1 or TRBD2, each one agreeing over 5 bases. The clonotype comes from a female donor in good health, serving as a healthy control. Material: memory CD4+ T cells from blood. The CDR3 reads as follows: CAIREEGRLGTDTQYF. The nucleotide sequence is TGTGCCATCAGGGAAGAGGGGCGGTTAGGTACAGATACGCAGTATTTT.